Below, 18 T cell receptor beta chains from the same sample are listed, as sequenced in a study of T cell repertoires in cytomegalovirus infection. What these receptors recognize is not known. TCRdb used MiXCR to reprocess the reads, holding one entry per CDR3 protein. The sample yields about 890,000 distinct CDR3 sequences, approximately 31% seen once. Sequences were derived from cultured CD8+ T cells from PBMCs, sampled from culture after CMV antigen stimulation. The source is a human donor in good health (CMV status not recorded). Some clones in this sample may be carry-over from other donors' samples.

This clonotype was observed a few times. This CDR3 reads CASSLQSGSYNEQFF. The CDR3 region has the DNA TGTGCCAGTAGTCTACAGAGTGGCTCCTACAATGAGCAGTTCTTC. V gene TRBV19 combines with J gene TRBJ2-1; D ambiguous. The CDR3 is made up of 15 amino acids. Per germline, CDR1 LNHDA and CDR2 SQIVND (reference sequence). Trimming took off 5 bases at V and 0 bases at J, with 11 bases between the two ends. Using reference TRBV19 and TRBJ2-1 for the parts outside the CDR3, the full variable domain is DGGITQSPKYLFRKEGQNVTLSCEQNLNHDAMYWYRQDPGQGLRLIYYSQIVNDFQKGDIAEGYSVSREKKESFPLTVTSAQKNPTAFYLCASSLQSGSYNEQFFGPGTRLTVL.

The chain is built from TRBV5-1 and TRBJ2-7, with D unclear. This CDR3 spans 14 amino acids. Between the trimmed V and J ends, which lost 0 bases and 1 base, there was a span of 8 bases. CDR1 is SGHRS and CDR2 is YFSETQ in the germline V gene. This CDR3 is CASSLVLGSYEQYF. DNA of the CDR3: TGCGCCAGCAGCTTGGTGTTAGGATCCTACGAGCAGTACTTC.

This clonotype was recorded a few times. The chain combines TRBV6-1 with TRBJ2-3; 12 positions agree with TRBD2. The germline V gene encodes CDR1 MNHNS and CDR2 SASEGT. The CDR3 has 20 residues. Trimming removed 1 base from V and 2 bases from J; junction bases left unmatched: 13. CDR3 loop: CASSEDKGSSGGAPTDTQYF. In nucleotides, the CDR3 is TGTGCCAGCAGTGAAGATAAGGGTTCTAGCGGGGGGGCCCCCACAGATACGCAGTATTTT.

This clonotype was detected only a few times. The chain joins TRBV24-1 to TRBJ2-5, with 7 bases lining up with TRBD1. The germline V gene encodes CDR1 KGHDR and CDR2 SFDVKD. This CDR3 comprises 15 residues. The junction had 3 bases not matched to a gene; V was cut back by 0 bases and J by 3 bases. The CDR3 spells CATSDLPGTEETQYF. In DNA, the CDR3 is TGTGCCACCAGTGATTTGCCCGGGACAGAAGAGACCCAGTACTTC.

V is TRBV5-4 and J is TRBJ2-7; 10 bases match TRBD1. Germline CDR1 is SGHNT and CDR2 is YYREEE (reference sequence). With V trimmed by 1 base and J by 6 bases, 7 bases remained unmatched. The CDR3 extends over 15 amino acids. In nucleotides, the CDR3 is TGTGCCAGCAGCTTGATGACAGGGGGCCCCATCGAGCAGTACGTC. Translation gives CASSLMTGGPIEQYV.

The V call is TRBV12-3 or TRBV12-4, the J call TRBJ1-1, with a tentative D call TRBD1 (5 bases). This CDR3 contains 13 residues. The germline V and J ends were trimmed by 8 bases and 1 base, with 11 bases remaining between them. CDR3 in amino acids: CASHLGGNTEAFF. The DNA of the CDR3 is TGTGCCAGCCATCTGGGGGGGAACACTGAAGCTTTCTTT.

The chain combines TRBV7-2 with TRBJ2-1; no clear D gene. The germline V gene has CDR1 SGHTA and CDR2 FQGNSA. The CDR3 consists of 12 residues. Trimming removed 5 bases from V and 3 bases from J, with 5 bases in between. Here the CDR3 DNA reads TGTGCCAGCAGCGAGTACTACAATGAGCAGTTCTTC. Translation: CASSEYYNEQFF.

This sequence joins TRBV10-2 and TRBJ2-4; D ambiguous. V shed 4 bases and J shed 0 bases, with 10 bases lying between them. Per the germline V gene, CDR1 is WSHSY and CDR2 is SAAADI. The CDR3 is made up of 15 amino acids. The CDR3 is CASSGHILAKNIQYF. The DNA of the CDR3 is TGCGCCAGCAGTGGACACATTCTAGCCAAAAACATTCAGTACTTC.

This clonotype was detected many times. CDR3 in amino acids: CASSPRGGVDQPQHF. The CDR3 DNA is TGTGCCAGCAGTCCCCGGGGAGGGGTCGATCAGCCCCAGCATTTT. The rearrangement uses TRBV12-3 or TRBV12-4 and TRBJ1-5; tentatively, D is TRBD1 (5 bases). Between the trimmed V and J ends, which lost 5 bases and 5 bases, there was a span of 16 bases. The CDR3 covers 15 residues.

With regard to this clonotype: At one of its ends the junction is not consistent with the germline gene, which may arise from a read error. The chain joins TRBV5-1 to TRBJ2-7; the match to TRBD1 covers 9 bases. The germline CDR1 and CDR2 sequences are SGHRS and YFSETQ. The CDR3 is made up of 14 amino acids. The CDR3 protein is CASSSGQGLYEQYF. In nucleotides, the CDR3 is TGTGCCAGCAGTTCGGGACAGGGTCTATACGAGCAGTACTTC. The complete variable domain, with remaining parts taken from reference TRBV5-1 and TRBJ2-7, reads KAGVTQTPRYLIKTRGQQVTLSCSPISGHRSVSWYQQTPGQGLQFLFEYFSETQRNKGNFPGRFSGRQFSNSRSEMNVSTLELGDSALYLCASSSGQGLYEQYFGPGTRLTVT.

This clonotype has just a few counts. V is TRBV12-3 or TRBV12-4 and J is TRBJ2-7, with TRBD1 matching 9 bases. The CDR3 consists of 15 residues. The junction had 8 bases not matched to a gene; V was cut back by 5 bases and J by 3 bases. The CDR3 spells CASSLGQGLGYEQYV. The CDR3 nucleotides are TGTGCCAGCAGTCTAGGACAGGGGTTGGGCTACGAGCAGTACGTC.

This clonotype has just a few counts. The CDR3 spells CASSNLGFGHNEQFF. CDR3 nucleotide sequence: TGTGCCAGTAGTAACCTCGGGTTCGGGCACAATGAGCAGTTCTTC. The gene calls are TRBV19 and TRBJ2-1; D not resolved. Germline V gene data show CDR1 as LNHDA and CDR2 as SQIVND (reference sequence). V lost 4 bases, J lost 5 bases, and 15 bases lay in between. The CDR3 runs to 15 residues.

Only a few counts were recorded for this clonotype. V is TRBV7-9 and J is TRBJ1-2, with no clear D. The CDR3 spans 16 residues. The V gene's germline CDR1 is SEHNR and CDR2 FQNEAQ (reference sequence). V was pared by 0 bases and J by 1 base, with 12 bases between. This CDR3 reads CASSLAATLHNYGYTF. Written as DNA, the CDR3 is TGTGCCAGCAGCTTAGCGGCCACATTACATAACTATGGCTACACCTTC.

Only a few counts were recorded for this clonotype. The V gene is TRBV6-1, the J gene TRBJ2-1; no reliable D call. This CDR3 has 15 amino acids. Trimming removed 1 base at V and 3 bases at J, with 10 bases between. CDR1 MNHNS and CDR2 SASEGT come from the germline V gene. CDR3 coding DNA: TGTGCCAGCAGTGAAGAGGGCCCGGGCTACAATGAGCAGTTCTTC. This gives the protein CASSEEGPGYNEQFF.

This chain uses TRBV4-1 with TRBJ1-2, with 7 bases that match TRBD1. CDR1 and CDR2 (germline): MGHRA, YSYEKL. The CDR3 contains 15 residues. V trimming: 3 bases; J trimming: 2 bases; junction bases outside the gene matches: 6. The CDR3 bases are TGCGCCAGCAGCCATAGACAGGGTTTCAACTATGGCTACACCTTC. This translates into CASSHRQGFNYGYTF.

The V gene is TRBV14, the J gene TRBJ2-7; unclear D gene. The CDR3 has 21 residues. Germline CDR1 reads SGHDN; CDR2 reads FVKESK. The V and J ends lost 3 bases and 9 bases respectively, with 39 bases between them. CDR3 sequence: CASSQPCPDGQDGPILRWQYF. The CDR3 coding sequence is TGTGCCAGCAGCCAGCCATGCCCCGATGGCCAGGATGGCCCTATACTACGGTGGCAGTACTTC.

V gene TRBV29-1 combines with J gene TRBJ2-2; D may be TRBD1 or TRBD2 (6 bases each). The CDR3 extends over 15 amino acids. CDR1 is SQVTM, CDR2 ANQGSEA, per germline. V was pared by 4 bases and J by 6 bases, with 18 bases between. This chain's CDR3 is CSVGAGWGASGELFF. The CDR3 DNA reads TGCAGCGTTGGGGCGGGATGGGGGGCGTCCGGGGAGCTGTTTTTT.

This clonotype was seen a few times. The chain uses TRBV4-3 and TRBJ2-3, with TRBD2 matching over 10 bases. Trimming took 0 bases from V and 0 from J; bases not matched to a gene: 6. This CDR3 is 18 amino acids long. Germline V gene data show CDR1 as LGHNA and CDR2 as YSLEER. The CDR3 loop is CASSQDRAGGGSTDTQYF. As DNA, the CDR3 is TGCGCCAGCAGCCAAGATCGAGCGGGGGGGGGCAGCACAGATACGCAGTATTTT.